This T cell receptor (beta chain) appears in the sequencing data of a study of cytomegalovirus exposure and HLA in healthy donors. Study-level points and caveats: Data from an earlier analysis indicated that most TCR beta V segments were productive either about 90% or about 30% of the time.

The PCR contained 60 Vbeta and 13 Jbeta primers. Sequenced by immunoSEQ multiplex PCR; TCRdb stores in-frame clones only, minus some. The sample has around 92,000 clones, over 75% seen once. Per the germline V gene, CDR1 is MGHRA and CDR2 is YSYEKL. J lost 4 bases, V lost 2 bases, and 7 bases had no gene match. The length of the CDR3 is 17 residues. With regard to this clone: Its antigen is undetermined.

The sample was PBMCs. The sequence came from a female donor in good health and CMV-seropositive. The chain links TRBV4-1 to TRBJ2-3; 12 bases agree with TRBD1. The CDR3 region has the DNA TGCGCCAGCAGCCAACTCGGGACAGGGGGCGGCCCAGATACGCAGTATTTT. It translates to CASSQLGTGGGPDTQYF.